A selection of T cell receptor beta chains follows, all from one sample in a study of blood T cell repertoires in COVID-19. Using immunoSEQ multiplex PCR, the repertoire was profiled, and TCRdb retains in-frame clones only, with some absent. The sample shows some 300,000 clones, roughly 90% of them seen only once. The source material was PBMCs or T cells enriched from blood (not recorded which). The receptors were gathered from a woman in her fifties or sixties who had been exposed to COVID-19. CDR3s include the opening cysteine and the closing phenylalanine or tryptophan. D genes are given only for firm matches. The size entry is marked missing in some rows and otherwise reads once, few, many or a size class.

J | size | V | D | DNA | CDR3
TRBJ1-5 | - | TRBV29-1 | - | TGCAGCGTTACCGACGGGAGCAATCAGCCCCAGCATTTT | CSVTDGSNQPQHF
TRBJ2-7 | - | TRBV19 | TRBD2 | TGTGCCAGTAGCAGTCCCTCCGCGGGGGGGATCTACGAGCAGTACTTC | CASSSPSAGGIYEQYF
TRBJ1-6 | - | TRBV6-5 | - | TGTGCCAGCAGTTATACGGGCCCCACACTAGCTTCACCCCTCCACTTT | CASSYTGPTLASPLHF
TRBJ1-1 | - | TRBV21-1 | - | TGTGCCAGCAGCAAGACGACAGACTCGAACACTGAAGCTTTCTTT | CASSKTTDSNTEAFF
TRBJ1-5 | - | TRBV30 | - | TGTGCCTGGAGTGTATGGACAAGCAATCAGCCCCAGCATTTT | CAWSVWTSNQPQHF
TRBJ2-3 | - | TRBV5-5 | TRBD2 | TGTGCCAGCACCAGGACTAGCGGGTCCAGCACAGATACGCAGTATTTT | CASTRTSGSSTDTQYF
TRBJ1-5 | once | TRBV20-1 | - | TGCAGTGCTAATGGCCCGCCCCAGCATTTT | CSANGPPQHF
TRBJ2-5 | - | TRBV28 | TRBD1 | TGTGCCAGCAGTTTCCGTCGAGGACAGGGGGCGGTGAAGACCCAGTACTTC | CASSFRRGQGAVKTQYF
TRBJ1-1 | - | TRBV5-1 | - | TGCGCCAGCAGCACGTCTGGGCGCACTGAAGCTTTCTTT | CASSTSGRTEAFF
TRBJ2-1 | - | TRBV3-1/TRBV3-2 | - | TGTGCCAGCAGCCAAGACGAAAGCGGGTACTCCTACAATGAGCAGTTCTTC | CASSQDESGYSYNEQFF
TRBJ2-1 | - | TRBV7-8 | - | TGTGCCAGCAGCTTATCCGACAGCAGCTCCTACAATGAGCAGTTCTTC | CASSLSDSSSYNEQFF
TRBJ1-5 | - | TRBV15 | - | TGTGCCACCAGCAGAGATTACCAGGGGTCGATATATCAGCCCCAGCATTTT | CATSRDYQGSIYQPQHF
TRBJ2-1 | - | TRBV2 | TRBD1 | TGTGCCAGCAGGAGAGGGGGCATGGGGGAGCAGTTCTTC | CASRRGGMGEQFF
TRBJ1-3 | - | TRBV6-5 | - | TGTGCCAGCAGTTACTCGGGAGGGAGCTCTGGAAACACCATATATTTT | CASSYSGGSSGNTIYF
TRBJ2-3 | - | TRBV3-1/TRBV3-2 | TRBD2 | TGTGCCAGCAGCCGTTTTGGGGGGGTGGGCACAGATACGCAGTATTTT | CASSRFGGVGTDTQYF